Presented here are 32 T cell receptor beta chains from one specimen sequenced in a study of shared clonotypes between healthy human individuals. CD45RO-negative, CCR7-selected cells formed the naive CD8 fraction, which excluded terminally differentiated effector memory CD45RA+ cells. Clones were sequenced by immunoSEQ multiplex PCR, and TCRdb holds only the in-frame ones, with some missing. The data contain a few million clones, just under 95% of them singletons. Sample: naive CD8+ T cells from PBMCs. All receptors come from a man between 18 and 35 years old in good health. Some clones in this sample may be carry-over from other donors' samples.

As regards this clone: The sample has other DNA sequences that encode this CDR3 too. This chain links TRBV5-1 with TRBJ2-7, with TRBD1 identical over 9 bases. The CDR3 totals 13 residues. Germline values: CDR1 SGHRS, CDR2 YFSETQ. V lost 4 bases and J lost 4; bases outside the gene matches: 3. The CDR3 protein is CASSIDRGYEQYF. For the CDR3, the DNA is TGCGCCAGCAGCATAGACAGGGGGTACGAGCAGTACTTC.

In this sample, this clone turned up once. The chain joins TRBV7-9 to TRBJ1-2, with D tentatively TRBD1 (5 bases). Germline values: CDR1 SEHNR, CDR2 FQNEAQ (reference sequence). This CDR3 comprises 16 residues. V lost 7 bases, J lost 5 bases, and 23 bases lay in between. CDR3 amino acids: CASTLGVQSSLYGYTF. The DNA of the CDR3 is TGTGCCAGCACGTTGGGGGTGCAGTCCTCCCTTTATGGCTACACCTTC. The full variable domain, completed using reference TRBV7-9 and TRBJ1-2, is DTGVSQNPRHKITKRGQNVTFRCDPISEHNRLYWYRQTLGQGPEFLTYFQNEAQLEKSRLLSDRFSAERPKGSFSTLEIQRTEQGDSAMYLCASTLGVQSSLYGYTFGSGTRLTVV.

J is TRBJ2-3 and V is TRBV9; 7 bases are shared with TRBD1. CDR1 is SGDLS, CDR2 YYNGEE, per germline. The CDR3 sequence is 14 residues long. The trim removed 0 bases at V and 4 bases at J, leaving 2 bases unmatched. The CDR3 loop is CASSVDRGADTQYF. The CDR3, as DNA: TGTGCCAGCAGCGTAGACAGGGGCGCAGATACGCAGTATTTT.

This chain links TRBV7-6 with TRBJ2-2; D is unclear. The CDR3 spans 13 residues. Germline V gene lookup returns CDR1 SGHVS and CDR2 FNYEAQ. V shed 3 bases and J shed 6 bases, with 8 bases lying between them. In DNA, the CDR3 is TGTGCCAGCAGCTTCTTAGGGCCCGGGGAGCTGTTTTTT. Amino acids: CASSFLGPGELFF.

V usage is TRBV28 and J usage is TRBJ1-2, with D possibly being TRBD1 (5 bases). V shed 10 bases and J shed 4 bases, with 16 bases lying between them. Germline assignment: CDR1 MDHEN and CDR2 SYDVKM. The CDR3 is 13 residues long. CDR3 nucleotides: TGTGCCATCCTCGGGGGGGGAGGCTATGGCTACACCTTC. Its protein product is CAILGGGGYGYTF.

The rearrangement uses TRBV7-8 and TRBJ2-7; perhaps TRBD2 as D (5 bases). Germline CDR1 SGHVS, CDR2 FQNEAQ. This CDR3 comprises 14 residues. V was cut by 3 bases and J by 0 bases, with 9 bases left in between. CDR3 bases: TGTGCCAGCAGCTTTCGGGAAAACTCCTACGAGCAGTACTTC. It is translated as CASSFRENSYEQYF.

The rearrangement joins TRBV28 to TRBJ2-7, with 8 positions matching TRBD2. The CDR3 contains 13 residues. The V and J ends lost 6 bases and 2 bases, in that order; junction bases with no gene match: 3. CDR1 MDHEN and CDR2 SYDVKM come from the germline V gene. The CDR3 nucleotides are TGTGCCAGCAGCCACGGGAGGGCCTACGAGCAGTACTTC. Protein: CASSHGRAYEQYF.

The V and J genes are TRBV7-9 and TRBJ1-2; D gene uncertain. There are 15 residues in the CDR3. Between the trimmed V and J ends, which lost 0 bases and 6 bases, there was a span of 14 bases. The germline gives CDR1 SEHNR, CDR2 FQNEAQ (reference sequence). CDR3 loop: CASSLAMAPADGYTF. DNA for the CDR3: TGTGCCAGCAGCTTAGCAATGGCCCCGGCGGATGGCTACACCTTC.

This chain joins TRBV25-1 and TRBJ2-1; 14 nucleotides match TRBD2. This CDR3 has 15 amino acids. The V gene's germline CDR1 is MGHDK and CDR2 SYGVNS. The V gene end was trimmed by 8 bases and the J gene end by 8 bases; junction bases not matched to a gene: 8. The CDR3 here is CASFEGTSGSDEQFF. For the CDR3, the DNA is TGTGCCAGCTTCGAGGGGACTAGCGGGAGCGATGAGCAGTTCTTC.

The chain combines TRBV19 with TRBJ1-1; the match to TRBD1 covers 7 bases. The CDR3 consists of 14 residues. V gave up 1 base and J gave up 3 bases; unmatched junction bases: 2. The germline CDR1 and CDR2 sequences are LNHDA and SQIVND (reference sequence). The CDR3 reads CASSIARGDTEAFF. The DNA of the CDR3 is TGTGCCAGTAGTATAGCCAGGGGGGACACTGAAGCTTTCTTT.

The gene calls are TRBV6-5 and TRBJ2-1; maybe TRBD2 (6 bases). Trimming took 6 bases from V and 6 from J, leaving 18 bases between them. The CDR3 runs 15 residues. Germline CDR1 is MNHEY and CDR2 is SVGAGI. In nucleotides, the CDR3 is TGTGCCAGCAGCTATATTTCCGGGGGAACCAATGAGCAGTTCTTC. Translated: CASSYISGGTNEQFF.

This rearrangement joins TRBV11-1 to TRBJ2-7; 10 bases fit TRBD1. V trimming: 5 bases; J trimming: 0 bases; junction bases outside the gene matches: 4. Germline CDR1 and CDR2: SGHAT and FQDESV (reference sequence). CDR3 length equals 15 residues. The CDR3 loop is CASSPGTGASYEQYF. Written as DNA, the CDR3 is TGTGCCAGCAGCCCTGGGACAGGGGCCTCCTACGAGCAGTACTTC. Based on the CDR3 plus reference TRBV11-1 and TRBJ2-7, the full variable domain is EAEVAQSPRYKITEKSQAVAFWCDPISGHATLYWYRQILGQGPELLVQFQDESVVDDSQLPKDRFSAERLKGVDSTLKIQPAELGDSAMYLCASSPGTGASYEQYFGPGTRLTVT.

CDR3 nucleotides: TGCAGCGTTGCCGGCGGGACAGGGGTGAAGGAACTGTTTTTT. This sequence encodes CSVAGGTGVKELFF. The rearrangement joins TRBV29-1 to TRBJ1-4; 10 bases are a match to TRBD1. V shed 4 bases and J 12 bases; nucleotides not matched to a gene: 11. Germline-derived CDR1 and CDR2 are SQVTM and ANQGSEA. This CDR3 is 14 amino acids long.

The chain couples TRBV28 to TRBJ2-7; D may be TRBD2 (7 bases). The germline V gene encodes CDR1 MDHEN and CDR2 SYDVKM. The CDR3 has 13 amino acids. V was shortened by 8 bases and J by 2 bases, with 13 bases between the two germline ends. This CDR3 reads CASRFGGPYEQYF. Written as DNA, the CDR3 is TGTGCCAGCCGCTTCGGGGGGCCCTACGAGCAGTACTTC.

The V and J genes are TRBV4-1 and TRBJ2-7; TRBD1 aligns across 8 bases. J gave up 7 bases and V 6 bases, and 14 bases lay outside the gene matches. CDR1 is MGHRA, CDR2 YSYEKL, per germline. The CDR3 consists of 15 residues. This CDR3 is CASRLGTGIFGEQYF. The CDR3, as DNA: TGCGCCAGCAGATTAGGGACAGGTATTTTCGGGGAGCAGTACTTC.

The genes are TRBV6-1 and TRBJ2-1, with TRBD1 identical over 8 bases. The CDR3 length is 17 residues. J gave up 6 bases and V 2 bases, and 12 bases lay outside the gene matches. CDR1 is MNHNS and CDR2 is SASEGT in the germline V gene. CDR3 sequence (DNA): TGTGCCAGCAGTGAAAGCCTATGGCAGGGGGCGCGCAATGAGCAGTTCTTC. Protein: CASSESLWQGARNEQFF.

V usage is TRBV11-2 and J usage is TRBJ1-1; 9 positions match TRBD1. CDR1 SGHAT and CDR2 FQNNGV come from the germline V gene. This CDR3 contains 14 residues. After removal of 1 base from V and 7 bases from J, the junction contained 4 bases not matched to a gene. The CDR3 sequence is CASSLGQGVDEAFF. The CDR3 bases are TGTGCCAGCAGCTTAGGACAGGGGGTGGATGAAGCTTTCTTT.

This rearrangement joins TRBV5-1 to TRBJ1-5; the D is unclear. V lost 0 bases to trimming and J lost 2 bases, with 6 bases between them. The germline V gene encodes CDR1 SGHRS and CDR2 YFSETQ. The CDR3 is 14 amino acids. CDR3 sequence: CASSLEGRNQPQHF. CDR3 coding DNA: TGCGCCAGCAGCTTGGAGGGCCGCAATCAGCCCCAGCATTTT.

The V call is TRBV15, the J call TRBJ1-2; D uncertain. The CDR3 extends over 13 amino acids. V was trimmed by 6 bases and J by 4 bases, leaving 12 bases between them. Germline CDR1 and CDR2: LNHNV and YYDKDF (reference sequence). Here the CDR3 DNA reads TGTGCCACCAGAGAGTCCGTTTTCTATGGCTACACCTTC. Translated, it gives CATRESVFYGYTF.

The chain uses TRBV27 and TRBJ2-1; no firm D call. V shed 8 bases and J shed 8 bases, with 7 bases lying between them. This CDR3 has 10 amino acids. Germline-derived CDR1 and CDR2 are MNHEY and SMNVEV (reference sequence). The CDR3 DNA follows: TGTGCCAGCGGCCAATATGAGCAGTTCTTC. This gives the protein CASGQYEQFF.

This clone was observed a single time. This chain connects TRBV25-1 to TRBJ2-5, with 10 bases matching TRBD2. This CDR3 region has 17 residues. Trimming removed 2 bases from V and 5 bases from J; junction bases left unmatched: 11. Germline V gene data show CDR1 as MGHDK and CDR2 as SYGVNS. The CDR3 here is CASSEGTSVERLETQYF. The CDR3 DNA follows: TGTGCCAGCAGTGAAGGGACTAGCGTAGAGCGGTTGGAGACCCAGTACTTC. The whole variable domain, remainder taken from reference TRBV25-1 and TRBJ2-5, is EADIYQTPRYLVIGTGKKITLECSQTMGHDKMYWYQQDPGMELHLIHYSYGVNSTEKGDLSSESTVSRIRTEHFPLTLESARPSHTSQYLCASSEGTSVERLETQYFGPGTRLLVL.

Comments on this clone: Other DNA sequences in this specimen translate into the identical CDR3. The genes are TRBV9 and TRBJ1-5; D perhaps matches TRBD1 (6 bases). The V gene lost 3 bases and the J gene lost 1 base, with 8 bases spanning the gap. The CDR3 sequence is 14 residues long. The germline CDR1 and CDR2 sequences are SGDLS and YYNGEE. The CDR3 DNA reads as TGTGCCAGCAGCGGGGGGGCAAGCAATCAGCCCCAGCATTTT. Amino acid sequence: CASSGGASNQPQHF.

This clone appeared once. This rearrangement joins TRBV23-1 to TRBJ2-7, with a tentative D call TRBD1 (5 bases). TRBV23-1 is sorted into the ORF group, with uncertain function. V was shortened by 4 bases and J by 4 bases, with 17 bases between the two germline ends. This CDR3 region has 15 residues. The CDR3 spells CASSLLGHGFYEQYF. The DNA for the CDR3 is TGCGCCAGCAGTCTCCTAGGACATGGTTTTTACGAGCAGTACTTC.

The CDR3 loop reads CASSLGWGEPQHF. In nucleotides, the CDR3 is TGTGCCAGCAGTTTAGGTTGGGGGGAGCCCCAGCATTTT. The chain recombines TRBV28 with TRBJ1-5, with D perhaps TRBD1 (5 bases). Trimming left V 2 bases short and J 8 bases short, with 10 bases between. CDR1 and CDR2 (germline): MDHEN, SYDVKM. The CDR3 is 13 residues long.

The gene calls are TRBV5-1 and TRBJ2-3; D is perhaps TRBD1 or TRBD2 (5 bases each). Germline V CDR1 and CDR2: SGHRS, YFSETQ. The CDR3 has 16 amino acids. Trimming cost V 4 bases and J 4 bases, with 19 bases left between them. CDR3 nucleotides: TGCGCCAGCAGCCCCCCGCCGGGACCGTTCCCAGATACGCAGTATTTT. It translates to CASSPPPGPFPDTQYF.

V usage is TRBV4-3 and J usage is TRBJ2-1; D is uncertain. There are 16 residues in the CDR3. V was clipped by 0 bases and J by 1 base, with 10 bases between them. Looked up from germline, CDR1 is LGHNA and CDR2 is YSLEER. In DNA, the CDR3 is TGCGCCAGCAGCCAAGAGTGGGCAGTTTCCTACAATGAGCAGTTCTTC. It specifies CASSQEWAVSYNEQFF.

V usage is TRBV2 and J usage is TRBJ2-7; 8 positions agree with TRBD1. The junction had 7 bases not matched to a gene; V was cut back by 6 bases and J by 3 bases. Per germline, CDR1 SNHLY and CDR2 FYNNEI. The CDR3 totals 14 residues. Written as DNA, the CDR3 is TGTGCCAGCAGCCATATAGGACAGGGCTACGAGCAGTACTTC. It encodes CASSHIGQGYEQYF.

This clone has a single count. The chain is built from TRBV15 and TRBJ2-2, with D possibly matching TRBD2 (5 bases). The CDR3 extends over 14 amino acids. V lost 5 bases and J 2 bases, leaving 9 bases between the germline ends. From germline, CDR1 is LNHNV and CDR2 YYDKDF (reference sequence). The chain's CDR3 is CATSPTRNTGELFF. CDR3 bases: TGTGCCACCAGCCCTACTAGAAACACCGGGGAGCTGTTTTTT.

This chain joins TRBV6-6 and TRBJ2-5, with D perhaps matching TRBD1 (6 bases). This CDR3 spans 15 amino acids. The V gene's germline CDR1 is MNHNY and CDR2 SVGAGI (reference sequence). V lost 2 bases to trimming and J lost 5 bases, with 15 bases between them. The CDR3 spells CASSYGTLSGETQYF. CDR3 nucleotides: TGTGCCAGCAGTTACGGGACACTAAGTGGGGAGACCCAGTACTTC.

This CDR3 is CASRDRTSYQETQYF. CDR3 DNA sequence: TGTGCCAGCAGGGACAGAACTTCGTACCAAGAGACCCAGTACTTC. The rearrangement uses TRBV2 and TRBJ2-5; D possibly corresponds to TRBD1 (6 bases). CDR1 and CDR2 (germline): SNHLY, FYNNEI. Trimming cost V 6 bases and J 0 bases, with 14 bases left between them. The CDR3 has 15 amino acids.

The table lists this clone with a few counts. The same CDR3 is also encoded by other DNA sequences in this sample. The chain joins TRBV19 to TRBJ1-1; 7 bases are a match to TRBD1. This CDR3 contains 14 residues. Germline CDR1 and CDR2: LNHDA and SQIVND (reference sequence). Losses at the gene ends were 3 bases for V and 1 base for J; bases not matched to a gene: 2. CDR3 region: CASSIWTGNTEAFF. The CDR3 DNA reads as TGTGCCAGTAGTATCTGGACAGGGAACACTGAAGCTTTCTTT.

This chain uses TRBV27 with TRBJ2-1; D not resolved. The CDR3 has 13 residues. The germline V gene has CDR1 MNHEY and CDR2 SMNVEV (reference sequence). The germline V and J ends were trimmed by 1 base and 8 bases, with 9 bases remaining between them. The CDR3 coding sequence is TGTGCCAGCAGTTTATGGCACTCCTATGAGCAGTTCTTC. Its translation: CASSLWHSYEQFF.